The rows below give T cell receptor delta chains drawn from one sample of a study of human gamma delta and Vdelta1 T cells. TCRdb reprocessed the PCR reads using CATT. The data contain several thousand delta-chain clones, approximately 24% of them singletons. Sequencing was carried out using naive CD27+ Vdelta1 gamma-delta T cells from blood. The origin of the receptors is a human donor in good health. Each CDR3 is given with its conserved first and last residue. The order of the fields is clone size, D gene, J gene, V gene, CDR3 protein, CDR3 DNA. The D gene is left open where the match is weak. Size values are once, few and many counts, or a class for expanded clones, and some rows have none.

abundance: once
d_gene: .
j_gene: TRDJ3
v_gene: TRDV2
CDR3aa: CACRTWDTRQMFF
CDR3nt: TGTGCCTGTCGCACCTGGGACACCCGACAGATGTTTTTC

abundance: .
d_gene: TRDD3
j_gene: TRDJ1
v_gene: TRDV1
CDR3aa: CALGLLLGDRIGTDKLIF
CDR3nt: TGTGCTCTTGGTCTCCTACTGGGGGATAGGATAGGGACCGATAAACTCATCTTT

abundance: .
d_gene: .
j_gene: TRDJ1
v_gene: TRDV1
CDR3aa: CALGELSDSKWGPQTDKLIF
CDR3nt: TGTGCTCTTGGGGAACTCTCAGACTCTAAGTGGGGGCCGCAAACCGATAAACTCATCTTT

abundance: few
d_gene: TRDD3
j_gene: TRDJ1
v_gene: TRDV1
CDR3aa: CALGGLGDTKGGLRYTDKLIF
CDR3nt: TGTGCTCTTGGGGGACTGGGGGATACAAAAGGGGGATTGAGGTACACCGATAAACTCATCTTT

abundance: few
d_gene: .
j_gene: TRDJ1
v_gene: TRDV1
CDR3aa: CALGELDRYTDKLIF
CDR3nt: TGTGCTCTTGGGGAACTGGACCGGTACACCGATAAACTCATCTTT

abundance: many
d_gene: .
j_gene: TRDJ1
v_gene: TRDV1
CDR3aa: CALGSLPRRDKLIF
CDR3nt: TGTGCTCTTGGGTCCCTTCCCCGGCGGGATAAACTCATCTTT

abundance: few
d_gene: TRDD3
j_gene: TRDJ1
v_gene: TRDV1
CDR3aa: CALGVRFRLGDSRPDPDKLIF
CDR3nt: TGTGCTCTTGGGGTGCGCTTCCGACTGGGGGATAGTCGACCGGATCCCGATAAACTCATCTTT

abundance: few
d_gene: .
j_gene: TRDJ1
v_gene: TRDV1
CDR3aa: CALGEPPPSVGLIF
CDR3nt: TGTGCTCTTGGGGAACCCCCGCCTTCCGTGGGACTCATCTTT

abundance: .
d_gene: .
j_gene: TRDJ1
v_gene: TRDV1
CDR3aa: CALGIPTTGGEQYTDKLIF
CDR3nt: TGTGCTCTTGGGATTCCTACGACTGGGGGTGAGCAGTACACCGATAAACTCATCTTT

abundance: few
d_gene: TRDD3
j_gene: TRDJ1
v_gene: TRDV1
CDR3aa: CALGELTTLGDKADKLIF
CDR3nt: TGTGCTCTTGGGGAACTAACTACGCTGGGGGATAAGGCCGATAAACTCATCTTT

abundance: .
d_gene: TRDD3
j_gene: TRDJ1
v_gene: TRDV1
CDR3aa: CALGDPLPQRTGGYEYTDKLIF
CDR3nt: TGTGCTCTTGGAGATCCCCTACCTCAGCGTACTGGGGGATACGAGTACACCGATAAACTCATCTTT

abundance: few
d_gene: .
j_gene: TRDJ1
v_gene: TRDV1
CDR3aa: CALGPSKWAFPILTGDTDKLIF
CDR3nt: TGTGCTCTTGGGCCCTCAAAATGGGCCTTCCCTATCCTTACTGGGGATACCGATAAACTCATCTTT

abundance: few
d_gene: .
j_gene: TRDJ2
v_gene: TRDV2
CDR3aa: CACGGLTAQLFF
CDR3nt: TGTGCCTGTGGTGGATTGACAGCACAACTCTTCTTT

abundance: few
d_gene: TRDD3
j_gene: TRDJ1
v_gene: TRDV1
CDR3aa: CALGAQHVWGGTGGYARYYKLIF
CDR3nt: TGTGCTCTTGGGGCCCAGCACGTTTGGGGAGGAACTGGGGGATACGCGAGGTATTATAAACTCATCTTT

abundance: .
d_gene: .
j_gene: TRDJ1
v_gene: TRDV1
CDR3aa: CALGELSSSPDYTDKLIF
CDR3nt: TGTGCTCTTGGGGAACTATCCTCTTCCCCCGACTACACCGATAAACTCATCTTT

abundance: .
d_gene: TRDD3
j_gene: TRDJ1
v_gene: TRDV1
CDR3aa: CALGEQRGISPRKLIF
CDR3nt: TGTGCTCTTGGGGAACAACGGGGGATATCCCCGCGCAAACTCATCTTT

abundance: once
d_gene: TRDD3
j_gene: TRDJ1
v_gene: TRDV1
CDR3aa: CALGELGGPTPYWGIGTDKLIF
CDR3nt: TGTGCTCTTGGGGAACTAGGTGGGCCCACTCCTTACTGGGGGATAGGCACCGATAAACTCATCTTT

abundance: .
d_gene: TRDD3
j_gene: TRDJ2
v_gene: TRDV1
CDR3aa: CALGENGLGGCLSLTAQLFF
CDR3nt: TGTGCTCTTGGGGAGAACGGGCTGGGGGGGTGTTTGTCTTTGACAGCACAACTCTTCTTT

abundance: .
d_gene: TRDD3
j_gene: TRDJ1
v_gene: TRDV1
CDR3aa: CALGAPPRTGGYGKLIF
CDR3nt: TGTGCTCTTGGGGCTCCCCCTCGGACTGGGGGATACGGTAAACTCATCTTT

abundance: few
d_gene: TRDD3
j_gene: TRDJ1
v_gene: TRDV1
CDR3aa: CALGELNGYWGPDTDKLIF
CDR3nt: TGTGCTCTTGGGGAACTGAACGGGTACTGGGGACCCGACACCGATAAACTCATCTTT

abundance: few
d_gene: .
j_gene: TRDJ1
v_gene: TRDV1
CDR3aa: CALGEGRPYWDTDKLIF
CDR3nt: TGTGCTCTTGGGGAAGGCCGTCCTTACTGGGACACCGATAAACTCATCTTT

abundance: once
d_gene: .
j_gene: TRDJ1
v_gene: TRDV1
CDR3aa: CALGELSLTTRDTDKLIF
CDR3nt: TGTGCTCTTGGGGAACTCTCTTTGACTACCCGGGACACCGATAAACTCATCTTT

abundance: .
d_gene: TRDD3
j_gene: TRDJ1
v_gene: TRDV2
CDR3aa: CACDTARLLGDLFLYTDKLIF
CDR3nt: TGTGCCTGTGACACGGCTCGATTACTGGGGGACCTCTTCTTGTACACCGATAAACTCATCTTT

abundance: few
d_gene: .
j_gene: TRDJ1
v_gene: TRDV1
CDR3aa: CALGELFKSYNQVGEPYTDKLIF
CDR3nt: TGTGCTCTTGGGGAACTCTTTAAGTCCTACAATCAGGTGGGGGAACCGTACACCGATAAACTCATCTTT

abundance: .
d_gene: TRDD3
j_gene: TRDJ1
v_gene: TRDV1
CDR3aa: CALGNMNRALTGGYCTDKLIF
CDR3nt: TGTGCTCTTGGTAATATGAACAGGGCTCTTACTGGGGGATACTGCACCGATAAACTCATCTTT

abundance: .
d_gene: TRDD3
j_gene: TRDJ1
v_gene: TRDV1
CDR3aa: CALGELGLSLGKLIF
CDR3nt: TGTGCTCTTGGGGAACTGGGGCTTTCACTGGGGAAACTCATCTTT

abundance: once
d_gene: .
j_gene: TRDJ1
v_gene: TRDV1
CDR3aa: CSGERRRNMIADKLIF
CDR3nt: TGCTCTGGGGAACGCCGGCGAAACATGATAGCCGATAAACTCATCTTT

abundance: .
d_gene: .
j_gene: TRDJ1
v_gene: TRDV1
CDR3aa: CALGESVDSTVRYTDKLIF
CDR3nt: TGTGCTCTTGGGGAATCAGTCGACTCAACGGTGAGATACACCGATAAACTCATCTTT

abundance: .
d_gene: TRDD3
j_gene: TRDJ1
v_gene: TRDV1
CDR3aa: CALGELGRFGPTHLSVGYAIRNTDELIF
CDR3nt: TGTGCTCTTGGGGAACTCGGGCGCTTCGGGCCTACTCATTTGAGTGTGGGATACGCGATAAGGAACACCGATGAACTCATCTTT

abundance: .
d_gene: .
j_gene: TRDJ1
v_gene: TRDV1
CDR3aa: CALGVPGWVTLELIF
CDR3nt: TGTGCTCTTGGGGTTCCTGGGTGGGTTACACTAGAGCTCATCTTT

abundance: few
d_gene: .
j_gene: TRDJ1
v_gene: TRDV1
CDR3aa: CALGSPGRLGRSYTDKLIF
CDR3nt: TGTGCTCTTGGGTCCCCCGGTCGACTTGGGCGATCCTACACCGATAAACTCATCTTT

abundance: .
d_gene: TRDD3
j_gene: TRDJ2
v_gene: TRDV1
CDR3aa: CALGSPGDTSAQLFF
CDR3nt: TGTGCTCTTGGGTCCCCGGGGGATACATCAGCACAACTCTTCTTT

abundance: .
d_gene: TRDD2
j_gene: TRDJ1
v_gene: TRDV1
CDR3aa: CALGASLPTDYFETYTDKLIF
CDR3nt: TGTGCTCTTGGGGCAAGCCTTCCTACGGACTACTTCGAGACCTACACCGATAAACTCATCTTT

abundance: .
d_gene: TRDD3
j_gene: TRDJ1
v_gene: TRDV1
CDR3aa: CALGGVYCGIRDTFPLGKLIF
CDR3nt: TGTGCTCTTGGGGGAGTCTACTGTGGGATACGCGATACCTTTCCCTTGGGTAAACTCATCTTT

abundance: medium-sized
d_gene: TRDD3
j_gene: TRDJ1
v_gene: TRDV1
CDR3aa: CALGVLFPPVWDTSHKLIF
CDR3nt: TGTGCTCTTGGGGTCCTGTTCCCTCCCGTTTGGGATACTAGCCATAAACTCATCTTT

abundance: .
d_gene: TRDD3
j_gene: TRDJ1
v_gene: TRDV1
CDR3aa: CALGVPLFRSYWGNYDKLIF
CDR3nt: TGTGCTCTTGGGGTACCGCTCTTCCGATCGTACTGGGGGAACTACGATAAACTCATCTTT

abundance: few
d_gene: .
j_gene: TRDJ1
v_gene: TRDV1
CDR3aa: CALGTLPTFLGVPEYTDKLIF
CDR3nt: TGTGCTCTTGGGACTCTTCCTACCTTCCTGGGGGTACCTGAATACACCGATAAACTCATCTTT

abundance: few
d_gene: .
j_gene: TRDJ1
v_gene: TRDV1
CDR3aa: CALGELPLGTDKLIF
CDR3nt: TGTGCTCTTGGGGAACTACCCCTTGGTACCGATAAACTCATCTTT

abundance: few
d_gene: TRDD3
j_gene: TRDJ1
v_gene: TRDV1
CDR3aa: CALGESIRSYQILGDTRAYTDKLIF
CDR3nt: TGTGCTCTTGGGGAAAGTATAAGGTCCTACCAGATACTGGGGGATACGCGGGCATACACCGATAAACTCATCTTT

abundance: .
d_gene: TRDD3
j_gene: TRDJ1
v_gene: TRDV1
CDR3aa: CALGEVTSGSYWGIYRRRTDKLIF
CDR3nt: TGTGCTCTTGGGGAAGTAACTAGCGGTTCCTACTGGGGGATATACCGGAGGCGCACCGATAAACTCATCTTT

abundance: few
d_gene: .
j_gene: TRDJ1
v_gene: TRDV1
CDR3aa: CALGPRGNYCVTKGLIF
CDR3nt: TGTGCTCTTGGGCCTCGCGGGAACTACTGTGTGACTAAAGGGCTCATCTTT

abundance: .
d_gene: .
j_gene: TRDJ1
v_gene: TRDV1
CDR3aa: CALGEYHREQYTDKLIF
CDR3nt: TGTGCTCTTGGGGAATATCACCGGGAACAGTACACCGATAAACTCATCTTT

abundance: .
d_gene: .
j_gene: TRDJ1
v_gene: TRDV1
CDR3aa: CALGETISLPIPLGEADKLIF
CDR3nt: TGTGCTCTTGGGGAAACGATTTCCCTTCCTATCCCCCTGGGGGAGGCCGATAAACTCATCTTT

abundance: few
d_gene: TRDD3
j_gene: TRDJ1
v_gene: TRDV1
CDR3aa: CALGEDILCTGGYVKLIF
CDR3nt: TGTGCTCTTGGGGAAGACATTTTATGTACTGGGGGATACGTGAAGCTCATCTTT

abundance: .
d_gene: .
j_gene: TRDJ1
v_gene: TRDV1
CDR3aa: CALGERVLIMYTDKLIF
CDR3nt: TGTGCTCTTGGGGAACGAGTCCTTATTATGTACACCGATAAACTCATCTTT

abundance: large
d_gene: TRDD3
j_gene: TRDJ1
v_gene: TRDV1
CDR3aa: CALGEFRRKLGDTADKLIF
CDR3nt: TGTGCTCTTGGGGAATTTCGGCGGAAGCTGGGGGATACAGCCGATAAACTCATCTTT

abundance: few
d_gene: TRDD3
j_gene: TRDJ1
v_gene: TRDV1
CDR3aa: CALGEGTSYTDRGGYATGKLIF
CDR3nt: TGTGCTCTTGGGGAAGGGACTTCCTACACGGACCGTGGGGGATACGCCACGGGTAAACTCATCTTT

abundance: few
d_gene: .
j_gene: TRDJ1
v_gene: TRDV1
CDR3aa: CALGEPLPTFPGGFLYTDKLIF
CDR3nt: TGTGCTCTTGGGGAACCCCTTCCTACGTTCCCTGGGGGATTCCTGTACACCGATAAACTCATCTTT

abundance: few
d_gene: TRDD3
j_gene: TRDJ1
v_gene: TRDV1
CDR3aa: CALGLRILFLRLYWGSTGDKLIF
CDR3nt: TGTGCTCTTGGGTTAAGGATCCTATTCCTACGCCTATACTGGGGGAGCACCGGTGATAAACTCATCTTT

abundance: .
d_gene: TRDD3
j_gene: TRDJ2
v_gene: TRDV1
CDR3aa: CALGLPGTGAHGAQLFF
CDR3nt: TGTGCTCTTGGGCTTCCCGGTACTGGGGCCCACGGGGCACAACTCTTCTTT

abundance: few
d_gene: TRDD3
j_gene: TRDJ1
v_gene: TRDV2
CDR3aa: CACDTLGDTGDKLIF
CDR3nt: TGTGCCTGTGACACCCTGGGGGATACCGGCGATAAACTCATCTTT